These 21 T cell receptor beta chains were sequenced from one sample in a study of post-analysis software for immune sequencing data. Study results and limitations: In patients, five TRBV segments were more frequent than in controls, with TRBV5-6, TRBV5-1 and TRBV20-1 among them.

Antigens of these TCRs are unknown. Presence of unique molecular identifiers characterized the TCR beta cDNA libraries. Using its own MiXCR run on the PCR reads, TCRdb lists one record per CDR3 protein. The table includes some 690,000 distinct CDR3 sequences, around 64% detected once. Sequencing was done on a sample of blood. These receptors came from a girl aged 2-10 years with multiple sclerosis.

The sample holds a few counts of this clonotype. The chain employs TRBV20-1 and TRBJ2-3, with D perhaps TRBD1 (6 bases). CDR3 length: 15 amino acids. The ends were cut back, 3 bases at V and 1 base at J, with 14 bases in the middle. The germline V gene has CDR1 DFQATT and CDR2 SNEGSKA (reference sequence). The CDR3 spells CSASVQGWGTDTQYF. The CDR3 region has the DNA TGCAGTGCTAGCGTACAGGGATGGGGCACAGATACGCAGTATTTT.

The chain links TRBV20-1 to TRBJ2-1; TRBD2 aligns across 9 bases. The germline V gene has CDR1 DFQATT and CDR2 SNEGSKA (reference sequence). This CDR3 is 15 amino acids long. Trimming removed 3 bases from V and 0 bases from J; junction bases left unmatched: 3. The CDR3 protein is CSASPTSGSYNEQFF. CDR3 coding DNA: TGCAGTGCTAGCCCGACTAGCGGCTCCTACAATGAGCAGTTCTTC.

This clonotype was observed once. The V gene is TRBV5-6, the J gene TRBJ2-7; the D gene is possibly TRBD1 (6 bases). The CDR3 loop spans 15 amino acids. Germline V gene data show CDR1 as SGHDT and CDR2 as YYEEEE. V was shortened by 4 bases and J by 7 bases, with 21 bases between the two germline ends. The CDR3 coding sequence is TGTGCCAGCAGCAAATGGCCGGGGACACCCCCTGAGCAGTACTTC. Encoded protein: CASSKWPGTPPEQYF. Filled out from reference TRBV5-6 and TRBJ2-7, the complete variable domain reads DAGVTQSPTHLIKTRGQQVTLRCSPKSGHDTVSWYQQALGQGPQFIFQYYEEEERQRGNFPDRFSGHQFPNYSSELNVNALLLGDSALYLCASSKWPGTPPEQYFGPGTRLTVT.

This sequence joins TRBV6-6 and TRBJ2-7, with 7 bases lining up with TRBD2. V lost 8 bases to trimming and J lost 5 bases; unmatched junction nucleotides: 9. The CDR3 consists of 13 residues. Germline V CDR1 and CDR2: MNHNY, SVGAGI (reference sequence). This chain's CDR3 is CASLERESNEQYF. In DNA form, the CDR3 reads TGTGCCAGCCTTGAGCGGGAATCGAACGAGCAGTACTTC.

This rearrangement joins TRBV5-1 to TRBJ2-1; 11 bases fit TRBD2. CDR1 SGHRS and CDR2 YFSETQ come from the germline V gene. The CDR3 is 17 residues long. Unmatched junction bases numbered 5, after V lost 0 bases and J lost 3 bases. As DNA, the CDR3 is TGCGCCAGCAGCTTGGGGGGACTAGCGGAGATCTACAATGAGCAGTTCTTC. This sequence encodes CASSLGGLAEIYNEQFF.

This clonotype showed up just a few times. CDR3 in DNA: TGCGCCAGCAGCCAAGAGATTTCAGGACAACTCTACGAGCAGTACTTC. Amino acid sequence: CASSQEISGQLYEQYF. The rearrangement links TRBV4-1 to TRBJ2-7; a weak D match, TRBD1 (5 bases). The germline V gene encodes CDR1 MGHRA and CDR2 YSYEKL. This CDR3 spans 16 amino acids. V lost 0 bases, J lost 3 bases, and 15 bases lay in between.

J is TRBJ2-1 and V is TRBV4-2; 11 nucleotides line up with TRBD2. Unmatched junction bases numbered 5, after V lost 2 bases and J lost 8 bases. The length of the CDR3 is 15 residues. The V gene's germline CDR1 is LGHNA and CDR2 YNFKEQ. CDR3 protein: CASSQTSGRGDEQFF. CDR3 in DNA: TGTGCCAGCAGCCAAACTAGCGGGAGAGGGGATGAGCAGTTCTTC.

The CDR3, as DNA: TGCAGTGCCCCAGCTAGCGGTTCCGCAGATACGCAGTATTTT. It translates to CSAPASGSADTQYF. This chain uses TRBV20-1 with TRBJ2-3; 7 bases align to TRBD2. This CDR3 is built from 14 residues. Trimming removed 6 bases from V and 4 bases from J; junction bases left unmatched: 10. Per germline, CDR1 DFQATT and CDR2 SNEGSKA (reference sequence).

This chain connects TRBV7-3 to TRBJ2-1, with D possibly TRBD1 on 6 matching bases. Germline V gives CDR1 SGHTA, CDR2 FQGTGA. V lost 2 bases, J lost 5 bases, and 13 bases lay in between. The CDR3 has 15 amino acids. The CDR3 is CASSLWAGDDNEQFF. The CDR3 DNA reads as TGTGCCAGCAGCTTATGGGCAGGGGATGACAATGAGCAGTTCTTC.

The V call is TRBV29-1, the J call TRBJ1-2, with D unresolved. The CDR3 runs 12 residues. Trimming removed 4 bases from V and 5 bases from J, with 11 bases in between. In germline, CDR1 is SQVTM, CDR2 ANQGSEA. CDR3 sequence: CSVVSSQYGYTF. The CDR3 DNA sequence: TGCAGCGTTGTCAGCAGTCAGTATGGCTACACCTTC.

The chain uses TRBV20-1 and TRBJ2-1; TRBD2 agrees at 7 bases. The germline V gene encodes CDR1 DFQATT and CDR2 SNEGSKA (reference sequence). This CDR3 comprises 15 residues. V trimming: 3 bases; J trimming: 5 bases; junction bases outside the gene matches: 10. Written as DNA, the CDR3 is TGCAGTGCTAGTGTTCGGCGGGAGAGTGACAATGAGCAGTTCTTC. Encoded protein: CSASVRRESDNEQFF.

In regard to this clonotype: One end of the junction varies from germline; a read error may be responsible. This chain connects TRBV4-3 to TRBJ1-5, with D unclear. There are 14 residues in the CDR3. Germline V CDR1 and CDR2: LGHNA, YSLEER. CDR3 loop: CASSQDLERRPQHF. The CDR3 bases are TGCGCCAGCAGTCAAGATCTCGAAAGGCGGCCCCAGCATTTT.

This clonotype has just one count. The J gene is TRBJ2-6, the V gene TRBV20-1; D is unresolved. This CDR3 has 14 residues. The germline gives CDR1 DFQATT, CDR2 SNEGSKA (reference sequence). Trimming pared 3 bases from V and 1 base from J, leaving 7 bases between. As DNA, the CDR3 is TGCAGTGCTAGTAGGGTATCTGGGGCCAACGTCCTGACTTTC. It is translated as CSASRVSGANVLTF.

This chain links TRBV5-1 with TRBJ2-4; 9 bases are shared with TRBD2. The DNA end is more similar to TRBJ2-7, so the J call may be wrong. The V gene's germline CDR1 is SGHRS and CDR2 YFSETQ. CDR3 length: 16 amino acids. The CDR3 DNA reads TGCGCCAGCAGCTTGGGGGATGGGACTAGCTACTACGAGCAGTACTTC. Translating gives CASSLGDGTSYYEQYF.

The chain uses TRBV7-2 and TRBJ2-5, with TRBD2 matching 13 bases. The V and J ends lost 7 bases and 4 bases, in that order; junction bases with no gene match: 6. CDR1 and CDR2 (germline): SGHTA, FQGNSA. The CDR3 totals 15 residues. The CDR3 sequence: CASILLAGGPETQYF. The CDR3 DNA reads as TGTGCCAGCATCCTACTAGCGGGAGGGCCAGAGACCCAGTACTTC.

This clonotype has just a few counts. The J gene is TRBJ2-7, the V gene TRBV29-1; D is unresolved. Between the trimmed V and J ends, which lost 5 bases and 2 bases, there was a span of 4 bases. The CDR3 is 10 residues long. CDR1 and CDR2 from the germline V gene are SQVTM and ANQGSEA. CDR3 sequence reads: CSVLTYEQYF. In DNA, the CDR3 is TGCAGCGTTTTGACCTACGAGCAGTACTTC.

This clonotype was observed a few times. The rearrangement uses TRBV20-1 and TRBJ2-5; perhaps TRBD1 as D (7 bases). CDR1 is DFQATT, CDR2 SNEGSKA, per germline (reference sequence). CDR3 size: 14 residues. V lost 5 bases and J 5 bases, leaving 18 bases between the germline ends. The CDR3 region is CSAEKQGGGETQYF. The CDR3 nucleotides read TGCAGTGCTGAAAAGCAGGGGGGCGGGGAGACCCAGTACTTC.

This sequence joins TRBV5-1 and TRBJ1-2; D is ambiguous. V lost 0 bases and J 2 bases, leaving 8 bases between the germline ends. This CDR3 has 14 residues. The V gene's germline CDR1 is SGHRS and CDR2 YFSETQ. CDR3 DNA: TGCGCCAGCAGCTTGGCCCCAGACAACTATGGCTACACCTTC. Translated: CASSLAPDNYGYTF.

The chain joins TRBV4-2 to TRBJ2-3; D remains unclear. The V and J ends lost 1 base and 10 bases respectively, with 6 bases between them. Germline CDR1 and CDR2: LGHNA and YNFKEQ. This CDR3 is 11 amino acids long. The CDR3 reads CASSQALAQYF. CDR3 coding DNA: TGTGCCAGCAGCCAAGCCCTCGCGCAGTATTTT.

The rearrangement links TRBV12-3 or TRBV12-4 to TRBJ1-2; the match to TRBD1 covers 10 bases. This CDR3 is built from 16 residues. V lost 5 bases and J lost 8; bases outside the gene matches: 14. The CDR3 loop reads CASSPRPGTGAEGYTF. CDR3 nucleotides: TGTGCCAGCAGTCCGCGACCCGGGACAGGGGCTGAGGGCTACACCTTC.

This clonotype was observed once. The chain recombines TRBV5-5 with TRBJ1-2, with TRBD1 as a possible D gene (5 bases). The CDR3 runs 15 residues. Trimming shortened V by 3 bases and J by 4 bases, and 16 bases separated the two germline ends. Germline V gives CDR1 SGHKS, CDR2 YYEKEE (reference sequence). The CDR3 spells CASSSPLKGTYGYTF. The CDR3 DNA reads as TGTGCCAGCAGCTCACCGCTGAAGGGGACCTATGGCTACACCTTC.